This TCR beta chain was sequenced in a study of T cell repertoires in cytomegalovirus infection. TCRdb recomputed calls from the reads with MiXCR, one row per CDR3 protein. The sample holds approximately 500,000 distinct CDR3 sequences; 11% are singletons and the top ten take roughly 10%. This clonotype was seen repeatedly, ten times or more. The J segment lost 9 bases and the V segment lost 5 bases, leaving 24 bases of the junction unmatched. Germline CDR1 DFQATT, CDR2 SNEGSKA (reference sequence). This CDR3 contains 18 residues. The material sequenced was PBMCs. The chain has TRBV20-1 and TRBJ2-1; 8 nucleotides agree with TRBD1. This TCR came from a human donor in good health (CMV status not recorded). Some clones in this sample may be carry-over from other donors' samples. In DNA, the CDR3 is TGCAGTGCTCTGTTATACGGACAGGGCTTTTCCAAAATCGGTGAGCAGTTCTTC. Its translation: CSALLYGQGFSKIGEQFF.